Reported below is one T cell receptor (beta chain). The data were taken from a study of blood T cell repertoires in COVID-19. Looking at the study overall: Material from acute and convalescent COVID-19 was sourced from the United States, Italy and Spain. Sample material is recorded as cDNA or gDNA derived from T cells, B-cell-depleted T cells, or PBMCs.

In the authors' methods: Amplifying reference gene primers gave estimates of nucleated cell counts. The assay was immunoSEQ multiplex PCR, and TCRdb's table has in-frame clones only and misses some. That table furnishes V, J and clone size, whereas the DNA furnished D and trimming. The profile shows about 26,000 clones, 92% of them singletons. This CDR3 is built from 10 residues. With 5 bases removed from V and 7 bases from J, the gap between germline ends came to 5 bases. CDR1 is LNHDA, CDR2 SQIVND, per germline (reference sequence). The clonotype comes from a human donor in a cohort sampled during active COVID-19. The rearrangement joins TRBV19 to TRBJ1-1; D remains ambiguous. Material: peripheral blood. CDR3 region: CASSSSEAFF. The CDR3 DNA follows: TGTGCCAGTAGTTCCAGTGAAGCTTTCTTT.